This TCR beta chain stems from a study of control samples from healthy donors and cancer patients. Clones were sequenced by immunoSEQ multiplex PCR, and TCRdb holds only the in-frame ones, with some missing. The sample lists more than 150,000 clones, 80% to 95% occurring once. Germline V gives CDR1 SGHTA, CDR2 FQGNSA. Deletions cut 5 bases from V and 4 bases from J, with 11 bases between. The length of the CDR3 is 14 residues. This sequence joins TRBV7-2 and TRBJ1-4; maybe TRBD1 (5 bases). The material sequenced was blood. This TCR came from a woman between 25 and 40 years old in good health. The CDR3 spells CASSLQGNNEKLFF. The CDR3 nucleotides read TGTGCCAGCAGCCTTCAGGGAAATAATGAAAAACTGTTTTTT.